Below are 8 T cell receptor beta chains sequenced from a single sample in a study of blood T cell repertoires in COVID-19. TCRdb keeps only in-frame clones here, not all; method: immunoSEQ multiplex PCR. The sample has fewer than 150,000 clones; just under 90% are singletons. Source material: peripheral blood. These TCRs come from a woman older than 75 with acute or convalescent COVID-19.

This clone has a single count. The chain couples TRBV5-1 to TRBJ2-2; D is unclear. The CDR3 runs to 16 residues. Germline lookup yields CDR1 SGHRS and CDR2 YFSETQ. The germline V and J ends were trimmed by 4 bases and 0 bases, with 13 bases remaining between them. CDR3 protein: CASSPHAAANTGELFF. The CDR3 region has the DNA TGCGCCAGCAGCCCCCATGCGGCAGCGAACACCGGGGAGCTGTTTTTT.

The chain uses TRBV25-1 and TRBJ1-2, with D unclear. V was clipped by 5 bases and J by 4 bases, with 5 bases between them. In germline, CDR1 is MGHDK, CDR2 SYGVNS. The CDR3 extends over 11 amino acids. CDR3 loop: CASSFIYGYTF. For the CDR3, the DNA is TGTGCCAGCAGTTTTATCTATGGCTACACCTTC.

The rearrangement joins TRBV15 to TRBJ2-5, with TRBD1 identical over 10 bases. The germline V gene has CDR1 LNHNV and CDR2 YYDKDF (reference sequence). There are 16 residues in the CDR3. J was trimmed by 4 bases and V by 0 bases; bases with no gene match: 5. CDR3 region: CATSRDWGTGAETQYF. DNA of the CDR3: TGTGCCACCAGCAGAGATTGGGGGACAGGGGCAGAGACCCAGTACTTC.

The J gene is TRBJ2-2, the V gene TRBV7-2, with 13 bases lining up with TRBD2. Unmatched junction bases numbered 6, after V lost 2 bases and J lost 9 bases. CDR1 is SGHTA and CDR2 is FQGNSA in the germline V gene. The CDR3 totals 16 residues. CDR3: CASSLPTSGGPRELFF. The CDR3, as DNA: TGTGCCAGCAGCTTACCGACTAGCGGGGGGCCCAGGGAGCTGTTTTTT.

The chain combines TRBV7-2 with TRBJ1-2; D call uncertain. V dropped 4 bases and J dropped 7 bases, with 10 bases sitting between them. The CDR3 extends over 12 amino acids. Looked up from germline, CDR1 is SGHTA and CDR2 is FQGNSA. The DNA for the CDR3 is TGTGCCAGCAGCTCTTCGAGTAGTGGCTACACCTTC. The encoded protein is CASSSSSSGYTF.

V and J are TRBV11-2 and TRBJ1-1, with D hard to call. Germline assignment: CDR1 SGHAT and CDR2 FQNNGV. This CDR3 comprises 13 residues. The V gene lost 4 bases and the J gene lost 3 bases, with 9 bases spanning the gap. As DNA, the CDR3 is TGTGCCAGCAGCTCGTACGGGGACACTGAAGCTTTCTTT. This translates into CASSSYGDTEAFF.

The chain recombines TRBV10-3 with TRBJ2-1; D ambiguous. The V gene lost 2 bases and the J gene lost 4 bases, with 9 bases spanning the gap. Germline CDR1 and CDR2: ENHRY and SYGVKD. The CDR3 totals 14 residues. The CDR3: CAISERGQYNEQFF. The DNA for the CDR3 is TGTGCCATCAGTGAGCGAGGTCAATACAATGAGCAGTTCTTC.

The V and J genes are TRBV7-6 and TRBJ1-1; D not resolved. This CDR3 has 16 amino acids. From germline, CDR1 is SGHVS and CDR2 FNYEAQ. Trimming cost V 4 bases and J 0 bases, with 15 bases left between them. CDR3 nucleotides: TGTGCCAGCAGCTCATACCAGTGGTCCCTGAACACTGAAGCTTTCTTT. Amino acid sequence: CASSSYQWSLNTEAFF.